This T cell receptor (beta chain) originates from a study of blood T cell repertoires in COVID-19. As for the study in general: Sample material is recorded as cDNA or gDNA derived from T cells, B-cell-depleted T cells, or PBMCs.

Authors' data handling: Amplifying reference gene primers gave estimates of nucleated cell counts. TCRdb keeps only in-frame clones here, not all; method: immunoSEQ multiplex PCR. From that table come the V and J calls and clone size; the DNA was used to work out D and trimming. The sample carries some 150,000 clones, more than 75% recorded once. The CDR3 runs 15 residues. The chain combines TRBV1 with TRBJ1-5. TRBV1 is given as a pseudogene. This receptor was taken from a woman older than 75 with acute or convalescent COVID-19. Material for sequencing was peripheral blood. The CDR3 reads CTSSQDGGGNQPQHF. The CDR3 DNA sequence: TGCACCAGCAGCCAAGATGGGGGGGGCAATCAGCCCCAGCATTTT.